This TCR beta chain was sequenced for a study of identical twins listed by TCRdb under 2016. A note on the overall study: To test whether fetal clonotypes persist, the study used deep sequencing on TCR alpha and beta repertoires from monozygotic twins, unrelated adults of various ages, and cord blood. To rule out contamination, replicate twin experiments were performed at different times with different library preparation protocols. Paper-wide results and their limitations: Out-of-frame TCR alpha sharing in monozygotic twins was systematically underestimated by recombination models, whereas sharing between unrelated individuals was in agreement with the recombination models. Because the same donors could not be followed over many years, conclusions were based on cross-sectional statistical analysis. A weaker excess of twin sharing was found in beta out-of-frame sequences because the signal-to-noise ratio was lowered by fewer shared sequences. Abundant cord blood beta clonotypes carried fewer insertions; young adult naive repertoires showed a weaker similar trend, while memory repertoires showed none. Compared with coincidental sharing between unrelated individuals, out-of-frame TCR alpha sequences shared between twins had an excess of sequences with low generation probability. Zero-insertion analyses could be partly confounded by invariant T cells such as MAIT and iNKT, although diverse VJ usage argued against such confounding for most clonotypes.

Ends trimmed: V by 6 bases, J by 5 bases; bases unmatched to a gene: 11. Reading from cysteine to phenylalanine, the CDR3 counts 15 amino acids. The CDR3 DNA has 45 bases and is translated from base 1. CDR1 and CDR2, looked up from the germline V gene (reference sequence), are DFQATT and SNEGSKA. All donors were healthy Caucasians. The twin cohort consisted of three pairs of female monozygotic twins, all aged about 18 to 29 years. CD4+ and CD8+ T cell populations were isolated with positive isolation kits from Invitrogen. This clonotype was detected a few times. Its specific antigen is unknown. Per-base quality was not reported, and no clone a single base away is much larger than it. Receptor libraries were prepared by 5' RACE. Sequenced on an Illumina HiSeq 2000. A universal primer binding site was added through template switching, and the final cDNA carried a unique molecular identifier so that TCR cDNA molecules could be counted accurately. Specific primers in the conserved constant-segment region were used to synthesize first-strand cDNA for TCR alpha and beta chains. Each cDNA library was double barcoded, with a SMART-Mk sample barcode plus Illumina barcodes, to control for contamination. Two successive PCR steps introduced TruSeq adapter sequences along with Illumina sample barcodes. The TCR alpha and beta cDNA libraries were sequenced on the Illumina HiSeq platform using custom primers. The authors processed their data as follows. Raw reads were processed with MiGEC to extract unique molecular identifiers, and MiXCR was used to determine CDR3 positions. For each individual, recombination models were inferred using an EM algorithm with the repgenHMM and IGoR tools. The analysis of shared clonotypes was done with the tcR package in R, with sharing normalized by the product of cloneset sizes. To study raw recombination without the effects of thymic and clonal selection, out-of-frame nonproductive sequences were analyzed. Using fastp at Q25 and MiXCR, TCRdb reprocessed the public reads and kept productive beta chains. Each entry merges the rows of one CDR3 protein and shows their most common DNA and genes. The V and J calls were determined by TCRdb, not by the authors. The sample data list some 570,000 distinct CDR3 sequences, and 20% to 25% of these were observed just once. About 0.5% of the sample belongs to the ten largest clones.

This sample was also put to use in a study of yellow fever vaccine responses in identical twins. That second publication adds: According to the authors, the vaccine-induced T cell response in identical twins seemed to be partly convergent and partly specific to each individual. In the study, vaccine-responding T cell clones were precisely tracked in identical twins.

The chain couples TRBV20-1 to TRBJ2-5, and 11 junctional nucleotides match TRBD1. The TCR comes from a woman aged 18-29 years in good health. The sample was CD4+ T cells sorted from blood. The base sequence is TGCAGTGCCCCCGCCGGGACAGGGGGAAGTGAGACCCAGTACTTC. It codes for CSAPAGTGGSETQYF.